This T cell receptor (beta chain) was documented in a study of monozygotic twins with inflammatory bowel disease. About this clonotype: Its specificity is unknown.

CDR3 length: 17 residues. The V gene's germline CDR1 is MNHNS and CDR2 SASEGT. Study-wide results and caveats: The authors found no support for a single strong IBD-associated signal or clonotype.

TCRdb reprocessed the 5' RACE reads; each CDR3 protein has one entry and no DNA is given. The sample has approximately 85,000 distinct CDR3 sequences, and its top ten clones hold 7.4%. This chain joins TRBV6-1 and TRBJ2-3; TCRdb designates TRBD2, a call that cannot be tested without DNA. This TCR came from a human donor with ulcerative colitis or Crohn's disease, or a healthy co-twin of an affected twin (not recorded which). The sample taken for sequencing was blood. The CDR3: CASSEEGASGGIDTQYF.